This entry is about one T cell receptor (beta chain). What it recognizes is unknown. This specimen comes from a study of graft-versus-host responses after intestinal transplantation. Clones were sequenced by immunoSEQ multiplex PCR, and TCRdb holds only the in-frame ones, with some missing. The data contain about 93,000 clones, about 93% of them seen just once; the ten biggest clones take up approximately 0.5%. J was trimmed by 5 bases and V by 3 bases; bases with no gene match: 13. The CDR3 length is 16 residues. Germline CDR1 and CDR2: MNHEY and SMNVEV (reference sequence). This chain uses TRBV27 with TRBJ2-7; 7 nucleotides agree with TRBD1. Sequencing was performed on unstimulated CD8+ T cells sorted from spleen or lymph node cells, taken before intestinal transplant. This receptor was identified in a human donor who received an intestinal transplant. The CDR3 DNA reads TGTGCCAGCAGTTTGGGATCCGGGACAGTTCCTAACGAGCAGTACTTC. Its translation is CASSLGSGTVPNEQYF.